This paragraph covers one T cell receptor (beta chain) sequence. No antigen is known for it. The Oncomine TCR Beta short-read assay was applied to DNA of cultured CD4+ T cells. TCRdb re-derived calls from the PCR reads in MiXCR, one entry per CDR3 protein. The table lists around 8,200 distinct CDR3 sequences, 70% of them singletons. Described treatment: approximately nine-day PBMC culture with coronavirus spike peptide pools or control peptides (ViraFEST assay). This entry belongs to a study of vaccination and CD4 T cells after COVID-19. Trimming cost V 6 bases and J 10 bases; bases outside gene matches: 5. There are 13 residues in the CDR3. The germline gives CDR1 LNHDA, CDR2 SQIVND (reference sequence).

The chain links TRBV19 to TRBJ1-6; 8 bases align to TRBD1. The sample comprised CD4+ T cells from blood, cultured in vitro. The clonotype was recovered from a human donor who had recovered from COVID-19. Written as DNA, the CDR3 is TGTGCCAGTAGAGACAGGGGAGGGTCACCCCTCCACTTT. Translating it yields CASRDRGGSPLHF.